This TCR beta chain was sequenced during a study of vaccination and CD4 T cells after COVID-19 (dated by TCRdb to between 2021 and 2023). Context from the whole study: Six males and four females were included in the convalescent cohort, with two Hispanic individuals, seven Caucasians, two Asians and one multiracial person represented. Culture stimuli were overlapping spike peptide pools from SARS-CoV-2 and from the common cold coronaviruses HCoV-NL63, HCoV-OC43 and HCoV-229E. Two doses of either the Pfizer-BioNTech BNT162b2 vaccine (n=8) or the Moderna mRNA-1273 vaccine (n=2) were administered to participants. Post-COVID blood samples were collected from convalescent patients a median of approximately 93 days after diagnosis, with a range of roughly 30 to 161 days. Post-vaccine blood samples were obtained a median of about 72 days after the second vaccine dose, with a range of about 14 to 241 days. In roughly 10 COVID-19 convalescent patients and 4 infection-naive healthy vaccine recipients, the spike-specific CD4+ TCR repertoire before mRNA vaccination was compared with the repertoire after mRNA vaccination. As controls, cultures received a CEFX viral epitope pool (the positive control), an HIV-1 Nef peptide pool (the negative control), or no peptide at all.

CDR1 and CDR2, looked up from the germline V gene (reference sequence), are DFQATT and SNEGSKA. The CDR3 goes from the cysteine to the phenylalanine over 14 residues. Only the CDR3 region is kept as DNA, spanning 42 bases read in frame from base 1. From V the trimming removes 8 bases and from J it removes 1 base, while the gene matches leave 10 bases of the junction unaccounted for. The treatment or condition label here, explained by the study, means: approximately 11-day PBMC culture with coronavirus spike peptide pools or control peptides (ViraFEST assay). To expand antigen-specific T cells with peptide pools and then pick out the expanded clonotypes through TCR sequencing, the study relied on the ViraFEST assay. Healthy vaccine recipients had no prior SARS-CoV-2 infection, confirmed by negative nucleocapsid antibody tests before and after vaccination. PBMCs were cultured at approximately 2.1 million per well in IMDM supplemented with approximately 5.4% human AB serum and 8 to 10 IU/ml IL-2, with roughly 9.5 ug/ml peptide pools added. Half of the culture medium was replaced with fresh IL-2-containing medium on days 3 and 7. After around 10 days of culture, CD4+ T cells were isolated by negative selection using the EasySep CD4+ T cell isolation kit. PBMCs were separated from whole blood using Ficoll-Paque Plus gradient centrifugation and then either used fresh or cryopreserved at -140C. In general, triplicate wells were set up for every culture condition.

To note about this clonotype: The clone's antigen remains unknown. No much larger clonotype is one base removed from it; base qualities were not supplied.

The library was built by means of PCR. DNA from cultured CD4+ T cells was subjected to TCR sequencing with the Oncomine TCR Beta short-read assay at the Johns Hopkins FTIC core. The QIAamp micro DNA kit was used to extract genomic DNA from the cultured CD4+ T cells. The Oncomine TCR Beta libraries from cultured CD4+ T cells were pooled using unique dual indexes and then sequenced on an Illumina iSeq 100. In the original analysis: Non-productive sequences were filtered out, and CDR3s that did not start with C, did not end with F or W, or were shorter than 7 amino acids were discarded. Antigen-specific clonotypes were identified using the MANAFEST web application through comparison of peptide-stimulated wells with reference and other culture wells. To be called positive, a clone needed an FDR below 0.05, an odds ratio above 5, and a productive frequency above 0.1% in at least two of three replicate wells. A clonotype counted as cross-reactive if it showed significant expansion both in the SARS-CoV-2 spike wells and in at least one common cold coronavirus spike condition. Using R version 3.6.1, CDR3 homology was evaluated through Levenshtein distances (stringdist) along with unrooted phylogenetic trees (ape). In-frame beta chains were kept once TCRdb had trimmed the public reads at Q25 with fastp and called clones with MiXCR. Every distinct CDR3 protein forms one entry, paired with its most common genes and DNA. None of the V and J calls come from the authors' own analysis; TCRdb made them. This sample lists roughly 20,000 distinct CDR3 sequences; around 40% were detected once. The leading ten clones occupy roughly a quarter of the sample.

Paper-wide results and their limitations: Relatively few convalescent patients were included in the study, and early timepoints after natural infection were not analyzed. An increase in the median number of SARS-CoV-2-reactive clonotypes from 20 to 25 after infection to roughly 39 after vaccination was observed, but the change was not found to be significant. Of the vaccine-specific clones in convalescent patients, 304 of 307, or nearly all, reacted only to SARS-CoV-2 spike and did not cross-react with common cold coronaviruses. Among convalescent patients, a median roughly 90% of the SARS-CoV-2-reactive clones seen after vaccination appeared only after vaccination, which suggests priming specific to the vaccine.

The sequence was collected from a human donor who received a COVID-19 vaccine. The sample here was CD4+ T cells from blood, cultured in vitro, taken before SARS-CoV-2 vaccination. This receptor chain uses TRBV20-1 and TRBJ1-1, and 7 junction bases match TRBD1. CDR3 sequence: CSPSQGVWNTEAFF. In nucleotides, the sequence is TGCAGTCCATCTCAGGGGGTTTGGAACACTGAAGCTTTCTTT.